These 8 T cell receptor beta chains originate from one sample sequenced in a study of glioma-infiltrating T cells. The iRepertoire nested amplicon-rescue multiplex PCR amplified TCR alpha and beta CDR3s from RNA. From the multiplex PCR reads, TCRdb called clonotypes with MiXCR, one entry per CDR3 protein. The sample yields about 180,000 distinct CDR3 sequences, more than 35% seen once. The sequenced sample was glioma tissue, nonneoplastic brain tissue, or PBMCs (not recorded which). These receptor sequences come from a human donor with low-grade glioma or glioblastoma, undergoing nonglioma brain surgery, or in good health (not recorded which).

Details on this clonotype: A much larger clone is a single base away; this may be a read error. This chain links TRBV2 with TRBJ1-5; D is unresolved. The length of the CDR3 is 13 residues. Per the germline V gene, CDR1 is SNHLY and CDR2 is FYNNEI. V lost 6 bases to trimming and J lost 8 bases, with 14 bases between them. The CDR3 is CASRVKQSKPQHF. For the CDR3, the DNA is TGTGCCAGCAGGGTTAAACAAAGTAAGCCCCAGCATTTT.

The gene calls are TRBV7-8 and TRBJ2-5; the D gene is possibly TRBD1 (7 bases). V was trimmed by 2 bases and J by 7 bases, leaving 20 bases between them. The CDR3 has 16 residues. Germline V gene sequence: CDR1 SGHVS, CDR2 FQNEAQ. The CDR3 here is CASSLLIGGGERTQYF. DNA for the CDR3: TGTGCCAGCAGCTTATTAATCGGAGGGGGCGAAAGGACCCAGTACTTC.

The V call is TRBV2, the J call TRBJ2-1, with 12 positions matching TRBD2. The CDR3 extends over 16 amino acids. Trimming at V came to 4 bases and at J to 4 bases, leaving 5 bases not matched to a gene. Germline V CDR1 and CDR2: SNHLY, FYNNEI. Written as DNA, the CDR3 is TGTGCCAGCAGTGGACTAGCGGGAGTTTGTTACAATGAGCAGTTCTTC. Protein sequence: CASSGLAGVCYNEQFF.

This clonotype was picked up a small number of times. The chain couples TRBV12-3 or TRBV12-4 to TRBJ2-3; no reliable D call. With 6 bases removed from V and 3 bases from J, the gap between germline ends came to 4 bases. The CDR3 has 11 amino acids. In nucleotides, the CDR3 is TGTGCCAGCAGGATGACAGATACGCAGTATTTT. Translation: CASRMTDTQYF.

Turning to this clonotype: The conserved phenylalanine or tryptophan normally closing the CDR3 is absent here, so this likely arose from a read error. Because the CDR3's place on the DNA is in doubt, the DNA is left out and the CDR3 is given as listed by TCRdb. This chain links TRBV20-1 with TRBJ2-1; the D segment call TRBD1 is taken from the table without a DNA check. The CDR3 length equals 12 residues, ends included. Germline assignment: CDR1 DFQATT and CDR2 SNEGSKA (reference sequence). The CDR3 reads CSANQGWTEQLY.

On this clonotype: One junction end does not reproduce the germline sequence, and a read error may be involved. The chain carries TRBV6-1 and TRBJ2-1; 11 positions agree with TRBD2. There are 16 residues in the CDR3. Germline loops: CDR1 MNHNS, CDR2 SASEGT. CDR3: CASGRTSGLSYNEQFF. CDR3 bases: TGTGCCAGCGGAAGGACTAGCGGGCTCTCCTACAATGAACAGTTCTTC.

V usage is TRBV29-1 and J usage is TRBJ2-7; 9 nucleotides align to TRBD2. This CDR3 spans 12 amino acids. V lost 6 bases and J lost 5; bases outside the gene matches: 5. Germline-derived CDR1 and CDR2 are SQVTM and ANQGSEA. Here the CDR3 reads CSVVAGVHEQYF. CDR3 nucleotide sequence: TGCAGCGTAGTAGCGGGAGTCCACGAGCAGTACTTC.

The V call is TRBV6-4, the J call TRBJ2-5; 7 positions match TRBD2. CDR3 length equals 15 residues. With 6 bases clipped from V and 2 bases from J, the junction kept 9 bases outside the gene matches. Germline V CDR1 and CDR2: MRHNA, SNTAGT. In nucleotides, the CDR3 is TGTGCCAGCAGCCCCGGTACTAGCGTACAAGAGACCCAGTACTTC. It is translated as CASSPGTSVQETQYF.